A single sample gave rise to the 21 T cell receptor beta chains below, sequenced in a study of control samples from healthy donors and cancer patients. Some clones are missing from TCRdb's copy, which holds only in-frame ones; the method was immunoSEQ multiplex PCR. The sample holds roughly 150,000 clones, roughly 92% seen once. The sample comprised blood. The origin of the receptors is a woman aged 25 to 45 in good health.

The chain combines TRBV6-5 with TRBJ1-1, with no clear D. Germline CDR1 reads MNHEY; CDR2 reads SVGAGI. V was trimmed by 5 bases and J by 6 bases, leaving 19 bases between them. The CDR3 has 15 amino acids. The CDR3 coding sequence is TGTGCCAGCAGTCCCCCGACGGGATTTAGCGCTGAAGCTTTCTTT. The encoded protein is CASSPPTGFSAEAFF.

The V call is TRBV29-1, the J call TRBJ1-1, with D unresolved. Germline loops: CDR1 SQVTM, CDR2 ANQGSEA. The CDR3 has 12 amino acids. V was shortened by 4 bases and J by 1 base, with 7 bases between the two germline ends. The DNA for the CDR3 is TGCAGCGTTGTGAGGGAGAACACTGAAGCTTTCTTT. Its protein is CSVVRENTEAFF.

V is TRBV28 and J is TRBJ2-7, with D perhaps being TRBD1 or TRBD2 (5 bases each). Between the trimmed V and J ends, which lost 3 bases and 1 base, there was a span of 13 bases. This CDR3 has 15 amino acids. Germline values: CDR1 MDHEN, CDR2 SYDVKM. The CDR3 loop is CASSLGVTGSYEQYF. The CDR3 DNA is TGTGCCAGCAGTTTGGGGGTAACAGGTTCCTACGAGCAGTACTTC.

This chain connects TRBV2 to TRBJ1-5; 8 nucleotides agree with TRBD1. The CDR3 spans 15 residues. Losses at the gene ends were 5 bases for V and 2 bases for J; bases not matched to a gene: 5. Germline assignment: CDR1 SNHLY and CDR2 FYNNEI. The CDR3 coding sequence is TGTGCCAGCAGTAAGGACAGGGTCGGCAATCAGCCCCAGCATTTT. This sequence encodes CASSKDRVGNQPQHF. Full variable domain (outside the CDR3, taken from reference TRBV2 and TRBJ1-5): EPEVTQTPSHQVTQMGQEVILRCVPISNHLYFYWYRQILGQKVEFLVSFYNNEISEKSEIFDDQFSVERPDGSNFTLKIRSTKLEDSAMYFCASSKDRVGNQPQHFGDGTRLSIL.

This clone came up a few times. The chain has TRBV6-5 and TRBJ1-1; no firm D call. This CDR3 spans 12 amino acids. The V gene lost 0 bases and the J gene lost 6 bases, with 5 bases spanning the gap. Germline CDR1 and CDR2: MNHEY and SVGAGI. The CDR3 loop reads CASSYSGSEAFF. The CDR3 DNA sequence: TGTGCCAGCAGTTACTCGGGGTCTGAAGCTTTCTTT.

The gene calls are TRBV6-1 and TRBJ2-2; D ambiguous. CDR1 is MNHNS and CDR2 is SASEGT in the germline V gene. The CDR3 extends over 16 amino acids. The V end was cut by 0 bases, the J end by 0 bases, with 8 bases between. Here the CDR3 DNA reads TGTGCCAGCAGTGAAGCCCAGGACCCGAACACCGGGGAGCTGTTTTTT. It is translated as CASSEAQDPNTGELFF.

This chain's CDR3 is CASSLGSRGYTDTQYF. CDR3 coding DNA: TGCGCCAGCAGCTTGGGGTCGCGGGGATACACAGATACGCAGTATTTT. V is TRBV5-1 and J is TRBJ2-3; a possible D gene is TRBD2 (6 bases). Germline V gene sequence: CDR1 SGHRS, CDR2 YFSETQ. Trimming pared 0 bases from V and 2 bases from J, leaving 13 bases between. CDR3 size: 16 residues.

The rearrangement joins TRBV9 to TRBJ2-2; a weak D match, TRBD2 (5 bases). The V gene lost 5 bases and the J gene lost 0 bases, with 11 bases spanning the gap. This CDR3 has 15 residues. CDR1 and CDR2 (germline): SGDLS, YYNGEE. The CDR3 DNA is TGTGCCAGCAGAAGCGGACTGACGAACACCGGGGAGCTGTTTTTT. This gives the protein CASRSGLTNTGELFF.

V and J are TRBV3-1 (or the pseudogene TRBV3-2) and TRBJ2-3, with D uncertain. The V end was cut by 0 bases, the J end by 8 bases, with 15 bases between. The CDR3 is made up of 15 amino acids. CDR1 LGHDT and CDR2 YNNKEL come from the germline V gene (reference sequence). The CDR3 region has the DNA TGTGCCAGCAGCCAAGAGGCACTTAAAACGGGTACGCAGTATTTT. Translation: CASSQEALKTGTQYF.

This clone was observed a few times. This rearrangement joins TRBV6-2 or TRBV6-3 to TRBJ2-2; D remains ambiguous. The CDR3 loop spans 17 amino acids. V was shortened by 0 bases and J by 0 bases, with 11 bases between the two germline ends. The germline V gene has CDR1 MNHEY and CDR2 SVGEGT. The CDR3 sequence: CASSYSFLSANTGELFF. CDR3 nucleotide sequence: TGTGCCAGCAGTTACTCGTTCCTCAGCGCGAACACCGGGGAGCTGTTTTTT.

The V and J genes are TRBV24-1 and TRBJ2-5; D assignment may be TRBD1 or TRBD2 (5 bases each). This CDR3 contains 15 residues. The ends were cut back, 5 bases at V and 3 bases at J, with 15 bases in the middle. Germline CDR1 and CDR2: KGHDR and SFDVKD. CDR3 sequence reads: CATSGTSGHKETQYF. The CDR3 DNA sequence: TGTGCCACCAGTGGGACAAGCGGCCACAAAGAGACCCAGTACTTC.

Notes on this clone: A junction end diverges from the germline sequence, so it may reflect a read error. The rearrangement uses TRBV5-8 and TRBJ2-5; D is unclear. The CDR3 totals 11 residues. The germline V gene has CDR1 SGHTS and CDR2 YDEGEE. The CDR3: CASSNSKTQYF. The CDR3 DNA follows: TGTGCCAGCAGCAATTCTAAGACTCAGTACTTC.

V and J are TRBV29-1 and TRBJ2-3; D not resolved. The CDR3 extends over 15 amino acids. Germline CDR1 reads SQVTM; CDR2 reads ANQGSEA. The V and J ends lost 4 bases and 0 bases respectively, with 14 bases between them. The CDR3 coding sequence is TGCAGCGTTGGGGCGCAGTCAACTAGCACAGATACGCAGTATTTT. Amino acid sequence: CSVGAQSTSTDTQYF.

The chain is built from TRBV4-1 and TRBJ2-2; 7 bases align to TRBD2. CDR3 size: 13 residues. Germline trimming cut 2 bases from V and 8 bases from J; bases unmatched to any gene: 2. Looked up from germline, CDR1 is MGHRA and CDR2 is YSYEKL. The CDR3 sequence is CASSQWGGGELFF. The DNA for the CDR3 is TGCGCCAGCAGCCAATGGGGGGGAGGGGAGCTGTTTTTT.

CDR3 amino acids: CASTLALRGGTDTQYF. Written as DNA, the CDR3 is TGTGCCAGCACACTCGCCCTGCGGGGGGGCACAGATACGCAGTATTTT. This chain links TRBV7-2 with TRBJ2-3; 8 bases align to TRBD2. The CDR3 contains 16 residues. The trim removed 7 bases at V and 1 base at J, leaving 10 bases unmatched. From germline, CDR1 is SGHTA and CDR2 FQGNSA.

The chain employs TRBV6-1 and TRBJ1-3; D gene uncertain. The V gene's germline CDR1 is MNHNS and CDR2 SASEGT. The CDR3 length is 13 residues. Trimming cost V 2 bases and J 1 base, with 3 bases left between them. The CDR3 spells CASSERSGNTIYF. CDR3 coding DNA: TGTGCCAGCAGTGAACGGTCTGGAAACACCATATATTTT.

This chain links TRBV28 with TRBJ1-5, with D tentatively TRBD1 (5 bases). The CDR3 spans 13 residues. In germline, CDR1 is MDHEN, CDR2 SYDVKM. Trimming took off 4 bases at V and 5 bases at J, with 9 bases between the two ends. CDR3 sequence (DNA): TGTGCCAGCAGTTACACAGGTCATCAGCCCCAGCATTTT. Translation gives CASSYTGHQPQHF.

The J gene is TRBJ1-2, the V gene TRBV18; 8 nucleotides match TRBD1. The CDR3 has 11 residues. Trimming took 4 bases from V and 14 from J; bases not matched to a gene: 6. CDR1 and CDR2 (germline): KGHSH, LQKENI. The CDR3: CASSRGQGSTF. In DNA form, the CDR3 reads TGTGCCAGCTCACGTGGACAGGGTTCAACCTTC.

DNA for the CDR3: TGTGCCACCAGCAGAGAGTCTCCGCAGGGGGACTATAGCAATCAGCCCCAGCATTTT. It codes for CATSRESPQGDYSNQPQHF. The V call is TRBV15, the J call TRBJ1-5; 7 bases match TRBD1. The CDR3 is 19 amino acids. V was pared by 0 bases and J by 0 bases, with 11 bases of the junction left unmatched. Germline-derived CDR1 and CDR2 are LNHNV and YYDKDF (reference sequence).

This clone has more than one count but fewer than ten. J is TRBJ2-7 and V is TRBV19; weak D call: TRBD2 (6 bases). The CDR3 runs to 13 residues. CDR1 and CDR2 from the germline V gene are LNHDA and SQIVND (reference sequence). The V end was cut by 5 bases, the J end by 2 bases, with 10 bases between. The CDR3 region has the DNA TGTGCCAGTAGTGTGGGGAGGACCTACGAGCAGTACTTC. Amino acid sequence: CASSVGRTYEQYF.

This chain connects TRBV28 to TRBJ2-2, with D possibly matching TRBD2 (6 bases). The germline gives CDR1 MDHEN, CDR2 SYDVKM. Trimming cost V 2 bases and J 6 bases, with 13 bases left between them. The CDR3 totals 15 residues. CDR3 region: CASSLPGVRAGELFF. The CDR3 DNA is TGTGCCAGCAGTTTACCGGGAGTAAGGGCCGGGGAGCTGTTTTTT.